This entry lists 28 T cell receptor beta chains sequenced from one sample in a study of CD8+ T cells in alopecia areata. TCR sequencing used cDNA made by reverse transcription of extracted RNA. TCRdb keeps only in-frame clones here, not all; method: immunoSEQ multiplex PCR. The sample yields 100,000 to 120,000 clones, approximately 61% seen once. Sequenced sample: NKG2D-low CD8+ T cells sorted from blood. These receptors all come from a human donor with alopecia areata.

There are a few counts of this clone. The chain uses TRBV7-9 and TRBJ2-5, with 11 bases matching TRBD2. J gave up 5 bases and V 5 bases, and 7 bases lay outside the gene matches. Germline CDR1 reads SEHNR; CDR2 reads FQNEAQ (reference sequence). This CDR3 region has 15 residues. The CDR3 nucleotides are TGTGCCAGCAGCAGTACTAGCGGGAGAGGGGAGACCCAGTACTTC. Translating it yields CASSSTSGRGETQYF.

Only a few counts were recorded for this clone. This chain connects TRBV19 to TRBJ2-5; D remains unclear. This CDR3 is 14 amino acids long. Germline CDR1 reads LNHDA; CDR2 reads SQIVND (reference sequence). V shed 2 bases and J shed 2 bases, with 9 bases lying between them. This CDR3 reads CASSILAGQETQYF. CDR3 nucleotides: TGTGCCAGTAGTATATTGGCAGGTCAAGAGACCCAGTACTTC.

Note on this clone: Other DNA sequences from this sample encode an identical CDR3 as well. The chain uses TRBV4-1 and TRBJ2-7; D gene uncertain. The CDR3 loop spans 11 amino acids. V shed 1 base and J shed 6 bases, with 4 bases lying between them. The germline gives CDR1 MGHRA, CDR2 YSYEKL. CDR3 protein: CASSQGSEQYF. CDR3 nucleotides: TGCGCCAGCAGCCAAGGGAGCGAGCAGTACTTC.

This clone was counted a few times. The chain links TRBV7-9 to TRBJ2-1; 8 positions agree with TRBD2. Germline loops: CDR1 SEHNR, CDR2 FQNEAQ (reference sequence). Trimming took 1 base from V and 4 from J; bases not matched to a gene: 3. The CDR3 covers 15 residues. CDR3 loop: CASSLVTSEYNEQFF. CDR3 DNA sequence: TGTGCCAGCAGCTTAGTGACTAGCGAGTACAATGAGCAGTTCTTC.

The V and J genes are TRBV5-6 and TRBJ2-1; no firm D call. Trimming cost V 3 bases and J 6 bases, with 7 bases left between them. Germline loops: CDR1 SGHDT, CDR2 YYEEEE. CDR3 length: 12 amino acids. CDR3 loop: CASSSLSNEQFF. DNA of the CDR3: TGTGCCAGCAGCTCCCTCTCCAATGAGCAGTTCTTC.

The rearrangement links TRBV9 to TRBJ2-7; D is possibly TRBD2 (6 bases). Germline CDR1 SGDLS, CDR2 YYNGEE. V lost 0 bases, J lost 0 bases, and 7 bases lay in between. CDR3 length: 14 residues. In DNA, the CDR3 is TGTGCCAGCAGCGTAGAGACTAGCTCCTACGAGCAGTACTTC. It codes for CASSVETSSYEQYF. Using reference TRBV9 and TRBJ2-7 for the parts outside the CDR3, the full variable domain is DSGVTQTPKHLITATGQRVTLRCSPRSGDLSVYWYQQSLDQGLQFLIQYYNGEERAKGNILERFSAQQFPDLHSELNLSSLELGDSALYFCASSVETSSYEQYFGPGTRLTVT.

V and J are TRBV2 and TRBJ2-7; D might be TRBD1 or TRBD2, each matching 6 bases. CDR1 and CDR2 from the germline V gene are SNHLY and FYNNEI. The CDR3 has 14 residues. V dropped 6 bases and J dropped 0 bases, with 12 bases sitting between them. CDR3 DNA: TGTGCCAGCAGGGGAGGACAGAGCTCCTACGAGCAGTACTTC. Its translation: CASRGGQSSYEQYF.

The rearrangement uses TRBV5-6 and TRBJ1-2; maybe TRBD1 (5 bases). The CDR3 totals 15 residues. V was cut by 4 bases and J by 4 bases, with 17 bases left in between. Germline CDR1 and CDR2: SGHDT and YYEEEE. CDR3: CASSDPAGPGYGYTF. CDR3 in DNA: TGTGCCAGCAGCGACCCTGCAGGGCCGGGCTATGGCTACACCTTC.

The V and J genes are TRBV6-6 and TRBJ1-5, with a tentative D call TRBD1 (5 bases). Germline CDR1 reads MNHNY; CDR2 reads SVGAGI (reference sequence). The length of the CDR3 is 12 residues. The ends were cut back, 7 bases at V and 6 bases at J, with 10 bases in the middle. The CDR3: CASTIRGQPQHF. CDR3 in DNA: TGTGCCAGCACCATAAGGGGTCAGCCCCAGCATTTT.

The chain has TRBV29-1 and TRBJ1-2; weak D call: TRBD1 (5 bases). Germline V CDR1 and CDR2: SQVTM, ANQGSEA. The germline V and J ends were trimmed by 6 bases and 6 bases, with 20 bases remaining between them. This CDR3 is built from 14 residues. As DNA, the CDR3 is TGCAGCGTCCCTGGAGGGACTTCATTGGATGGCTACACCTTC. Its translation: CSVPGGTSLDGYTF.

This clone appeared once. V and J are TRBV28 and TRBJ2-2; 7 nucleotides line up with TRBD2. The CDR3 is 16 residues long. CDR1 is MDHEN, CDR2 SYDVKM, per germline. V was clipped by 1 base and J by 6 bases; unmatched bases: 8. The CDR3 sequence: CASSLLGGRKPGELFF. DNA of the CDR3: TGTGCCAGCAGTTTATTGGGCGGGAGAAAGCCCGGGGAGCTGTTTTTT.

The chain's CDR3 is CSAAASSEQFF. CDR3 DNA sequence: TGCAGTGCCGCCGCTAGCTCTGAGCAGTTCTTC. The chain is built from TRBV20-1 and TRBJ2-1; the D gene is possibly TRBD2 (5 bases). Trimming stripped 6 bases from V and 9 bases from J, with 12 bases between. Germline CDR1 is DFQATT and CDR2 is SNEGSKA (reference sequence). The CDR3 consists of 11 residues.

The CDR3: CASSPTGGGGNEKLFF. For the CDR3, the DNA is TGTGCCAGCAGCCCGACAGGAGGGGGGGGTAATGAAAAACTGTTTTTT. The chain links TRBV14 to TRBJ1-4; a possible D gene is TRBD1 (6 bases). The germline V gene has CDR1 SGHDN and CDR2 FVKESK. The CDR3 extends over 16 amino acids. V was pared by 4 bases and J by 4 bases, with 16 bases between.

The chain is built from TRBV6-1 and TRBJ2-7; TRBD1 might be the D (6 bases). Trimming took 2 bases from V and 2 from J, leaving 13 bases between them. The CDR3 runs to 15 residues. CDR1 is MNHNS and CDR2 is SASEGT in the germline V gene. CDR3 amino acids: CASSEYVGTTYEQYF. As DNA, the CDR3 is TGTGCCAGCAGTGAATACGTCGGGACAACCTACGAGCAGTACTTC.

The chain joins TRBV6-6 to TRBJ2-6; D not resolved. Per the germline V gene, CDR1 is MNHNY and CDR2 is SVGAGI (reference sequence). This CDR3 is 15 amino acids long. Trimming took off 5 bases at V and 0 bases at J, with 8 bases between the two ends. CDR3 in DNA: TGTGCCAGCAGTCCGGGCGACTCTGGGGCCAACGTCCTGACTTTC. Protein: CASSPGDSGANVLTF.

CDR3 amino acids: CASSGLLSRANTGELFF. The CDR3 bases are TGTGCCAGCTCCGGACTGTTGTCAAGAGCGAACACCGGGGAGCTGTTTTTT. The chain combines TRBV7-9 with TRBJ2-2; the D gene is possibly TRBD2 (5 bases). The CDR3 totals 17 residues. Germline CDR1 and CDR2: SEHNR and FQNEAQ (reference sequence). V lost 8 bases, J lost 0 bases, and 19 bases lay in between.

The chain uses TRBV14 and TRBJ1-1; D not certain. Trimming took 4 bases from V and 4 from J, leaving 7 bases between them. Germline CDR1 SGHDN, CDR2 FVKESK. The CDR3 extends over 12 amino acids. CDR3 loop: CASSLLPTEAFF. CDR3 nucleotides: TGTGCCAGCAGCCTGCTCCCCACTGAAGCTTTCTTT.

This clone was detected only a few times. V usage is TRBV5-4 and J usage is TRBJ2-2; a weak D match, TRBD2 (5 bases). The V gene's germline CDR1 is SGHNT and CDR2 YYREEE (reference sequence). This CDR3 is 14 amino acids long. V lost 4 bases and J lost 3, with 10 bases in between. The CDR3 DNA is TGTGCCAGCAGCGACGGGGTTCACACCGGGGAGCTGTTTTTT. Its protein is CASSDGVHTGELFF.

The chain employs TRBV25-1 and TRBJ1-1, with D perhaps TRBD1 (5 bases). Looked up from germline, CDR1 is MGHDK and CDR2 is SYGVNS. Trimming took 7 bases from V and 6 from J, leaving 9 bases between them. This CDR3 contains 11 residues. The CDR3 region is CASTTGSEAFF. In nucleotides, the CDR3 is TGTGCCAGCACTACAGGATCTGAAGCTTTCTTT.

The chain has TRBV19 and TRBJ2-1, with TRBD1 matching 9 bases. The J segment lost 1 base and the V segment lost 7 bases, leaving 5 bases of the junction unmatched. In germline, CDR1 is LNHDA, CDR2 SQIVND (reference sequence). The CDR3 runs 15 residues. DNA of the CDR3: TGTGCCAGTATTTTGACAGGGGGTTCCTACAATGAGCAGTTCTTC. This codes for CASILTGGSYNEQFF.

This chain joins TRBV7-2 and TRBJ2-7; D unresolved. The germline gives CDR1 SGHTA, CDR2 FQGNSA. The CDR3 totals 11 residues. V was cut by 6 bases and J by 0 bases, with 3 bases left in between. DNA for the CDR3: TGTGCCAGCAGGAGCTCCTACGAGCAGTACTTC. Translating gives CASRSSYEQYF.

This clone was recorded a few times. The chain combines TRBV19 with TRBJ2-1; weak D call: TRBD2 (6 bases). CDR1 is LNHDA and CDR2 is SQIVND in the germline V gene (reference sequence). This CDR3 has 13 residues. The V gene lost 7 bases and the J gene lost 5 bases, with 12 bases spanning the gap. DNA of the CDR3: TGTGCCAGTAATGGCGGGGCCCACAATGAGCAGTTCTTC. Amino acids: CASNGGAHNEQFF. The full variable domain, completed using reference TRBV19 and TRBJ2-1, is DGGITQSPKYLFRKEGQNVTLSCEQNLNHDAMYWYRQDPGQGLRLIYYSQIVNDFQKGDIAEGYSVSREKKESFPLTVTSAQKNPTAFYLCASNGGAHNEQFFGPGTRLTVL.

CDR3 sequence: CASSGEQSYNEQFF. The CDR3 DNA reads TGTGCCAGCAGCGGCGAACAGAGTTACAATGAGCAGTTCTTC. The genes are TRBV9 and TRBJ2-1; D is unresolved. Trimming removed 3 bases from V and 4 bases from J, with 11 bases in between. Germline V CDR1 and CDR2: SGDLS, YYNGEE. This CDR3 comprises 14 residues.

The chain has TRBV27 and TRBJ1-2; a weak D match, TRBD1 (6 bases). This CDR3 spans 15 amino acids. Germline CDR1 MNHEY, CDR2 SMNVEV (reference sequence). V lost 8 bases and J 4 bases, leaving 20 bases between the germline ends. CDR3 amino acids: CASPRLTGLCYGYTF. CDR3 nucleotides: TGTGCCAGCCCTCGATTGACAGGTCTTTGCTATGGCTACACCTTC.

This rearrangement joins TRBV4-1 to TRBJ2-5; 8 bases are a match to TRBD1. Germline V gives CDR1 MGHRA, CDR2 YSYEKL. The CDR3 consists of 16 residues. Trimming cost V 4 bases and J 7 bases; bases outside gene matches: 14. The CDR3 sequence: CASSLLPGQDRATQYF. DNA for the CDR3: TGCGCCAGCAGCCTCCTCCCGGGACAGGACAGGGCGACCCAGTACTTC.

This clone was seen a handful of times. J is TRBJ2-7 and V is TRBV6-6; unclear D gene. The germline V gene encodes CDR1 MNHNY and CDR2 SVGAGI (reference sequence). This CDR3 contains 12 residues. Trimming cost V 6 bases and J 2 bases, with 8 bases left between them. CDR3 sequence: CASSPGAYEQYF. The CDR3 DNA reads as TGTGCCAGCAGCCCCGGAGCCTACGAGCAGTACTTC.

The table lists this clone with many counts. The genes are TRBV29-1 and TRBJ2-4; 9 bases are a match to TRBD2. The CDR3 has 15 amino acids. Germline loops: CDR1 SQVTM, CDR2 ANQGSEA. Germline trimming cut 6 bases from V and 7 bases from J; bases unmatched to any gene: 13. This chain's CDR3 is CSVGGREGRGNIQYF. CDR3 DNA sequence: TGCAGCGTCGGGGGGCGGGAGGGCCGAGGGAACATTCAGTACTTC.

The table lists this clone with a few counts. The chain employs TRBV21-1 and TRBJ2-2; the table's D gene call, TRBD2, was not cross checked with the DNA. TRBV21-1 corresponds to a pseudogene. The CDR3 extends over 19 amino acids. CDR3 DNA sequence: TGTGCCAGCATAGAACTAGCGGGAGAGCAGATCGCGAGCACCGGGGAGCTGTTTTTT. This codes for CASIELAGEQIASTGELFF.